A selection of T cell receptor beta chains follows, all from one sample in a study of control samples from healthy donors and cancer patients. Sequencing was performed with immunoSEQ multiplex PCR; in TCRdb, only in-frame clones are kept and a portion is missing. Of about 170,000 clones listed, 91% are singletons. The sample consisted of blood. Receptors originate from a woman aged 30 to 39 in good health. CDR3s include the opening cysteine and the closing phenylalanine or tryptophan. D genes are given only for firm matches. Clone size, where shown, is once, few, many, or a class for clones that have expanded.

d_call clone_size j_call v_call cdr3_nt cdr3_aa
. once TRBJ1-2 TRBV19 TGTGCCAGTAGTACAGGGATTGGCTACACCTTC CASSTGIGYTF
TRBD2 . TRBJ2-7 TRBV15 TGTGCCACCAGCAGATCCACCCCGGGAGGCTCCTACGAGCAGTACTTC CATSRSTPGGSYEQYF
TRBD1 . TRBJ1-4 TRBV5-1 TGCGCCAGCAGCTTGTGGACAGGGGGTGAAAAACTGTTTTTT CASSLWTGGEKLFF
TRBD1 . TRBJ1-1 TRBV25-1 TGTGCCAGCAGTGCACAGGGGGCGGCGAACACTGAAGCTTTCTTT CASSAQGAANTEAFF
. . TRBJ1-1 TRBV7-9 TGTGCCAGCAGCTTAGCGGGCCCGAACACTGAAGCTTTCTTT CASSLAGPNTEAFF
TRBD1 . TRBJ1-4 TRBV7-9 TGTGCCAGCAGCTTGACAGGGGGGGATGAAAAACTGTTTTTT CASSLTGGDEKLFF
. . TRBJ2-5 TRBV4-1 TGCGCCAGCAGCCAAGTTCAGCCGGAGACCCAGTACTTC CASSQVQPETQYF
. . TRBJ2-7 TRBV6-5 TGTGCCAGCAGTTACAGGGAATCCTACGAGCAGTACTTC CASSYRESYEQYF
TRBD2 once TRBJ2-3 TRBV6-2/TRBV6-3 TGTGCCAGCAGTCCGGGACTAGAATCAGATACGCAGTATTTT CASSPGLESDTQYF
. . TRBJ1-6 TRBV7-9 TGTGCCAGCAGCTTAGGAGGGACCTATAATTCACCCCTCCACTTT CASSLGGTYNSPLHF
TRBD1 . TRBJ1-1 TRBV6-4 TGTGCCAGCAGTGACTCGACAGGGTGGAGCACTGAAGCTTTCTTT CASSDSTGWSTEAFF
TRBD1 . TRBJ1-4 TRBV29-1 TGCAGCGTTGACAGGGGGGGGGCTAATGAAAAACTGTTTTTT CSVDRGGANEKLFF
TRBD1 . TRBJ1-4 TRBV11-2 TGTGCCAGCAGCACCGGGACAGGGTATGAAAAACTGTTTTTT CASSTGTGYEKLFF
. . TRBJ1-1 TRBV18 TGTGCCAGCTCACCAGTTCTAGGGATGAACACTGAAGCTTTCTTT CASSPVLGMNTEAFF
TRBD1 . TRBJ2-3 TRBV5-1 TGCGCCAGCAGCTTCCGGGACAGAGTGACAGATACGCAGTATTTT CASSFRDRVTDTQYF
. . TRBJ2-3 TRBV9 TGTGCCAGCAGCGTAGAGCGGCTAAGCACAGATACGCAGTATTTT CASSVERLSTDTQYF
. . TRBJ2-5 TRBV27 TGTGCCAGCAGTTCCCTAGCGTACCAAGAGACCCAGTACTTC CASSSLAYQETQYF